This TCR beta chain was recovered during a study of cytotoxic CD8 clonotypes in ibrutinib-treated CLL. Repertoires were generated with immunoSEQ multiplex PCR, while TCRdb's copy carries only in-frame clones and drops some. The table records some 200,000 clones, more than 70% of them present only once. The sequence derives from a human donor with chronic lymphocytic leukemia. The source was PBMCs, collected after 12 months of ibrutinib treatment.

CDR3 region: CASSSQGYSYEQYF. For the CDR3, the DNA is TGTGCCAGCAGCTCCCAGGGGTACTCCTACGAGCAGTACTTC. The chain carries TRBV11-1 and TRBJ2-7; D is possibly TRBD1 (6 bases). The V and J ends lost 4 bases and 0 bases respectively, with 10 bases between them. This CDR3 comprises 14 residues. Per the germline V gene, CDR1 is SGHAT and CDR2 is FQDESV (reference sequence).